Listed below are T cell receptor delta chains from one sample, sequenced in a study of Vδ1+ human thymocytes. TCRdb used CATT to re-call clones from the multiplex PCR reads. The sample holds about 50,000 delta-chain clones, more than 13% seen once. The sequencing sample was made of Vdelta1+ gamma-delta thymocytes from the thymus. These receptors all come from a girl in the first two years of life who had congenital heart surgery. Each CDR3 is given with its conserved first and last residue.

TRDJ1 | TRDV1 | CALGELIHHQTGGTCPDKLIF
TRDJ1 | TRDV1 | CALNLGLGEHFSYTDKLIF
TRDJ1 | TRDV1 | CALGELPNTGGYAGLIF
TRDJ1 | TRDV1 | CALGAGPARLGELDKLIF
TRDJ1 | TRDV1 | CALGEKILPGDYLPKYTDKLIF
TRDJ1 | TRDV1 | CALGESSWAGGYGHDKLIF
TRDJ1 | TRDV1 | CALGRLPVYTDKLIF
TRDJ1 | TRDV1 | CAAQSWGYDKLIF
TRDJ1 | TRDV1 | CALGDPATSPYWHTDKLIF
TRDJ1 | TRDV1 | CALGFPRVDKLIF
TRDJ1 | TRDV1 | CALGEPLRVLIF
TRDJ1 | TRDV2 | CACDTYWGIRFTDKLIF
TRDJ1 | TRDV1 | CALGEPHLRDQDGLIF
TRDJ1 | TRDV1 | CALGYYFRGTRYTDKLIF
TRDJ1 | TRDV1 | CALGELGTVASPVLWRASGDDKLIF
TRDJ1 | TRDV1 | CALGDRSVAFHPYTDKLIF
TRDJ1 | TRDV1 | CALSQAGGLNTDKLTF
TRDJ1 | TRDV1 | CALGELPDFGFWGIRYASCTDKLIF
TRDJ1 | TRDV2 | CAWHWATDKLIF
TRDJ1 | TRDV3 | CAFTRGGGRLIF
TRDJ1 | TRDV1 | CALEAFLSGDTRGTDKLIF
TRDJ1 | TRDV1 | CALGANLPSPSRSKLIF
TRDJ1 | TRDV2 | CACDSSSGRGLIILMIKLIF
TRDJ1 | TRDV1 | CALGAVPSYNWGKAKLIF
TRDJ1 | TRDV1 | CALGESARNCTDKLIF
TRDJ1 | TRDV1 | CALGELGPTALGLIGADKLIF
TRDJ1 | TRDV1 | CALGEPRGYAKYSADKLIF
TRDJ1 | TRDV1 | CALGEREPTGGSDKLIF
TRDJ1 | TRDV1 | CALGPSPPENQITDKLIF
TRDJ1 | TRDV3 | CAFTSGLRVRWGYAVGIF
TRDJ1 | TRDV1 | CALGDRVLGDPLDKLIF
TRDJ1 | TRDV1 | CALGESSRGGMKGYTDKLIF
TRDJ1 | TRDV1 | CALGLDWGILIF
TRDJ1 | TRDV1 | CALGSPGTFRSPYTDKLIF
TRDJ1 | TRDV1 | CALGELPSHKGYRTDKLIF
TRDJ1 | TRDV2 | CACDTGGGPFWGITDKLIF
TRDJ1 | TRDV1 | CALGDGPSYDAGGYLYTDKLIF
TRDJ1 | TRDV1 | CALGEPETLPHGGIGDKLIF
TRDJ1 | TRDV1 | CALGLKGARPAGEYTDKLIF
TRDJ1 | TRDV1 | CALGEVFRGGDKLIF
TRDJ1 | TRDV1 | CALGELVPMMVALGDSKLIF
TRDJ1 | TRDV1 | CALGDLWPAYWGIQVLRKDTDKLIF
TRDJ1 | TRDV1 | CALGDPSYRGIRHTDKLIF
TRDJ1 | TRDV1 | CALGSISYWGARTSDKLIF
TRDJ1 | TRDV1 | CALGDRTSTYTDKLIF
TRDJ1 | TRDV1 | CALGELRTRVEDTDKLIF
TRDJ1 | TRDV1 | CALGEVPPFLPGTDKLIF